This T cell receptor beta chain is drawn from a study of graft-versus-host responses after intestinal transplantation. Study-wide results and limits: Present in recipient marrow, GvH clones included some that appeared first in ileum or blood.

Details on this clone: What it binds is not known.

Sequencing used immunoSEQ multiplex PCR; TCRdb keeps in-frame clones, though not all of them. The sample lists about 51,000 clones, about 90% occurring once. CDR1 SGDLS and CDR2 YYNGEE come from the germline V gene. The CDR3 extends over 11 amino acids. V was trimmed by 3 bases and J by 14 bases, leaving 12 bases between them. The specimen comprised unstimulated CD4+ T cells sorted from spleen or lymph node cells, sampled before transplant. J is TRBJ2-1 and V is TRBV9; maybe TRBD1 (6 bases). This receptor was taken from a human donor who was the organ donor for an intestinal transplant. DNA for the CDR3: TGTGCCAGCAGCGCCGGACAGACCAAGTTCTTC. Translating it yields CASSAGQTKFF.